The present T cell receptor beta chain was sequenced within a study of technical replicates of blood from a few donors. Libraries were prepared by immunoSEQ multiplex PCR; TCRdb keeps only in-frame clonotypes and omits some of them. The table has approximately 79,000 clones, about 96% seen once. V lost 1 base and J 0 bases, leaving 10 bases between the germline ends. The germline V gene has CDR1 GTSNPN and CDR2 SVGIG (reference sequence). This CDR3 has 15 residues. This TCR was recovered from a human donor in good health. V and J are TRBV30 and TRBJ1-5; tentatively, D is TRBD1 (5 bases). The sample was T cells isolated from PBMCs. The CDR3 loop is CAWSEGHYSNQPQHF. CDR3 DNA sequence: TGTGCCTGGAGTGAAGGACACTATAGCAATCAGCCCCAGCATTTT.